A single sample is the source of the 22 T cell receptor beta chains below, sequenced in a study of blood T cell repertoires in COVID-19 (dated by TCRdb to 2018 to 2021). Library generation was performed with the immunoSEQ multiplex PCR assay. Not all clones reach the TCRdb copy of this immuneACCESS table, which keeps in-frame sequences only. Checked studies attribute under half of the gap to unresolved V genes and leave the rest unexplained. The table for this sample lists around 250,000 clones; about 82% of them were counted only once. The ten largest make up around 2.1% of the sample. Sequenced sample: PBMCs or T cells enriched from blood (not recorded which). These receptors were obtained from a woman between 45 and 60 years old who had recovered from COVID-19.

The J gene is TRBJ2-7, the V gene TRBV15, with 12 bases identical to TRBD1. V lost 3 bases, J lost 4 bases, and 10 bases stayed unmatched. The germline V gene encodes CDR1 LNHNV and CDR2 YYDKDF (reference sequence). The CDR3 runs 17 residues. In nucleotides, the CDR3 is TGTGCCACCAGCAGCACGTTATGGGGACAGGGGGCTTACGAGCAGTACTTC. Its translation is CATSSTLWGQGAYEQYF.

V usage is TRBV6-2 or TRBV6-3 and J usage is TRBJ2-1; D is unresolved. The germline gives CDR1 MNHEY, CDR2 SVGEGT. The CDR3 spans 12 residues. V lost 5 bases and J 12 bases, leaving 14 bases between the germline ends. The CDR3 bases are TGTGCCAGCAGTCGTAGCCCCCCTGGGCAGTTCTTC. This codes for CASSRSPPGQFF.

The chain has TRBV7-2 and TRBJ2-5, with a tentative D call TRBD2 (6 bases). CDR1 is SGHTA and CDR2 is FQGNSA in the germline V gene. Between the trimmed V and J ends, which lost 1 base and 5 bases, there was a span of 11 bases. CDR3 size: 14 residues. The CDR3, as DNA: TGTGCCAGCAGCTTAGGAGGGAGGAGGGAGACCCAGTACTTC. Amino acids: CASSLGGRRETQYF.

The chain combines TRBV6-5 with TRBJ2-1; 9 bases match TRBD2. CDR1 is MNHEY, CDR2 SVGAGI, per germline. CDR3 length equals 15 residues. V dropped 7 bases and J dropped 7; count of bases not matched to a gene: 11. CDR3 DNA: TGTGCCAGCAAAGCCCCGGGAGCGGGAGGAAATGAGCAGTTCTTC. The encoded protein is CASKAPGAGGNEQFF.

V and J are TRBV6-1 and TRBJ2-3; D ambiguous. This CDR3 has 17 amino acids. Trimming took 6 bases from V and 0 from J, leaving 19 bases between them. Per the germline V gene, CDR1 is MNHNS and CDR2 is SASEGT. CDR3 region: CASRETNRGLSTDTQYF. The CDR3, as DNA: TGTGCCAGCAGAGAAACCAACCGCGGTCTTAGCACAGATACGCAGTATTTT.

The J gene is TRBJ1-1, the V gene TRBV4-1; D not resolved. The germline gives CDR1 MGHRA, CDR2 YSYEKL. This CDR3 comprises 14 residues. Trimming removed 1 base from V and 10 bases from J, with 16 bases in between. The CDR3 region is CASSQVGVSWAAFF. DNA for the CDR3: TGCGCCAGCAGCCAAGTTGGCGTCAGTTGGGCAGCTTTCTTT.

The chain couples TRBV5-1 to TRBJ1-2, with TRBD1 matching over 7 bases. Germline V CDR1 and CDR2: SGHRS, YFSETQ. V shed 1 base, J shed 2 bases, and the junction held 2 bases outside the gene matches. The CDR3 contains 14 residues. The CDR3 nucleotides are TGCGCCAGCAGCTTGCTGGACAGGAACTATGGCTACACCTTC. It translates to CASSLLDRNYGYTF.

The V gene is TRBV28, the J gene TRBJ2-5; 9 bases fit TRBD2. This CDR3 is built from 14 residues. Per germline, CDR1 MDHEN and CDR2 SYDVKM. With 5 bases clipped from V and 0 bases from J, the junction kept 1 base outside the gene matches. CDR3 amino acids: CASSPSGNQETQYF. CDR3 nucleotides: TGTGCCAGCAGTCCTAGCGGGAACCAAGAGACCCAGTACTTC.

The chain couples TRBV3-1 (or the pseudogene TRBV3-2) to TRBJ1-2, with 7 bases that match TRBD1. V lost 5 bases, J lost 3 bases, and 12 bases stayed unmatched. CDR1 is LGHDT, CDR2 YNNKEL, per germline (reference sequence). This CDR3 comprises 16 residues. The chain's CDR3 is CASSTFPGQIYYGYTF. The DNA of the CDR3 is TGTGCCAGCAGCACATTTCCGGGACAGATCTACTATGGCTACACCTTC.

J is TRBJ2-7 and V is TRBV6-5; TRBD1 might be the D (5 bases). Per the germline V gene, CDR1 is MNHEY and CDR2 is SVGAGI. The CDR3 has 12 amino acids. Trimming took 8 bases from V and 1 from J, leaving 9 bases between them. CDR3 sequence (DNA): TGTGCCAGCGGGGCCAGGTCCTACGAGCAGTACTTC. This sequence encodes CASGARSYEQYF.

The V call is TRBV30, the J call TRBJ1-2; D is undetermined. The CDR3 is 15 residues long. V was trimmed by 2 bases and J by 1 base, leaving 14 bases between them. Per germline, CDR1 GTSNPN and CDR2 SVGIG (reference sequence). CDR3 in amino acids: CAWSPPLTINYGYTF. In DNA form, the CDR3 reads TGTGCCTGGAGTCCCCCCTTGACAATTAACTATGGCTACACCTTC.

In this sample, this clone turned up once. This chain connects TRBV11-3 to TRBJ2-2; D is possibly TRBD1 (6 bases). The length of the CDR3 is 17 residues. Deletions cut 5 bases from V and 3 bases from J, with 19 bases between. Germline CDR1 is SGHNT and CDR2 is YENEEA. CDR3 sequence reads: CASSHTGFRDHTGELFF. The CDR3 nucleotides read TGTGCCAGCAGCCACACAGGGTTTCGGGATCACACCGGGGAGCTGTTTTTT.

The chain uses TRBV19 and TRBJ1-5; 7 bases agree with TRBD1. CDR1 is LNHDA and CDR2 is SQIVND in the germline V gene (reference sequence). The length of the CDR3 is 15 residues. The junction had 14 bases not matched to a gene; V was cut back by 10 bases and J by 5 bases. Here the CDR3 reads CAISWDRFYHQPQHF. The CDR3 nucleotides read TGTGCCATCAGTTGGGACAGATTTTATCATCAGCCCCAGCATTTT.

The chain carries TRBV7-3 and TRBJ2-5; D might be TRBD1 (5 bases). Germline-derived CDR1 and CDR2 are SGHTA and FQGTGA. The CDR3 runs 13 residues. The germline V and J ends were trimmed by 6 bases and 7 bases, with 15 bases remaining between them. CDR3 DNA: TGTGCCAGCAGGCCCCGTAGGGGTGCGACCCAGTACTTC. Amino acids: CASRPRRGATQYF.

The chain recombines TRBV29-1 with TRBJ2-6; TRBD2 matches at 7 bases. Germline loops: CDR1 SQVTM, CDR2 ANQGSEA. Germline trimming cut 3 bases from V and 0 bases from J; bases unmatched to any gene: 5. The CDR3 contains 16 residues. In DNA, the CDR3 is TGCAGCGTTGAGGGAGGGGCGACCTCTGGGGCCAACGTCCTGACTTTC. Translation gives CSVEGGATSGANVLTF.

This clone appeared once. This rearrangement joins TRBV6-5 to TRBJ2-4; the match to TRBD2 covers 13 bases. Germline values: CDR1 MNHEY, CDR2 SVGAGI. Trimming removed 6 bases from V and 3 bases from J; junction bases left unmatched: 2. The CDR3 runs to 15 residues. Written as DNA, the CDR3 is TGTGCCAGCAGAAGACTAGCGGGGGGCAAAAACATTCAGTACTTC. This gives the protein CASRRLAGGKNIQYF.

The V call is TRBV30, the J call TRBJ2-1; the D gene is possibly TRBD2 (5 bases). CDR1 GTSNPN and CDR2 SVGIG come from the germline V gene (reference sequence). This CDR3 is built from 12 residues. Trimming took off 5 bases at V and 9 bases at J, with 14 bases between the two ends. The CDR3: CAWGLELFEQFF. CDR3 DNA sequence: TGTGCCTGGGGACTGGAGTTGTTTGAGCAGTTCTTC.

As for this clone: In the same sample, other DNA sequences code for this CDR3. This sequence joins TRBV13 and TRBJ2-3; D ambiguous. The ends were cut back, 0 bases at V and 1 base at J, with 5 bases in the middle. CDR3 length: 14 residues. Looked up from germline, CDR1 is PRHDT and CDR2 is FYEKMQ (reference sequence). This chain's CDR3 is CASSLGLGTDTQYF. Here the CDR3 DNA reads TGTGCCAGCAGCTTAGGACTTGGCACAGATACGCAGTATTTT.

The V call is TRBV18, the J call TRBJ1-5; no clear D gene. V lost 6 bases, J lost 5 bases, and 20 bases lay in between. This CDR3 spans 16 amino acids. The germline gives CDR1 KGHSH, CDR2 LQKENI. CDR3 DNA: TGTGCCAGCTCCTCCGGAGGGTCACCCCGGGATCAGCCCCAGCATTTT. Translating gives CASSSGGSPRDQPQHF.

This chain uses TRBV9 with TRBJ2-2, with D possibly TRBD2 on 6 matching bases. In germline, CDR1 is SGDLS, CDR2 YYNGEE. This CDR3 spans 17 amino acids. V was trimmed by 0 bases and J by 0 bases, leaving 12 bases between them. The CDR3 protein is CASSVAGGPANTGELFF. The CDR3 DNA is TGTGCCAGCAGCGTAGCCGGGGGACCAGCGAACACCGGGGAGCTGTTTTTT.

The V and J genes are TRBV6-2 or TRBV6-3 and TRBJ2-7, with D possibly TRBD1 on 6 matching bases. The ends were cut back, 5 bases at V and 3 bases at J, with 17 bases in the middle. This CDR3 contains 15 residues. The V gene's germline CDR1 is MNHEY and CDR2 SVGEGT. This CDR3 is CASSPPDRVNYEQYF. The CDR3 DNA reads TGTGCCAGCAGTCCCCCGGACAGAGTGAACTACGAGCAGTACTTC.

This clone was counted a single time. The rearrangement uses TRBV11-2 and TRBJ2-5; TRBD2 matches at 8 bases. V shed 2 bases and J 2 bases; nucleotides not matched to a gene: 4. The CDR3 has 15 residues. Germline loops: CDR1 SGHAT, CDR2 FQNNGV. CDR3 in amino acids: CASSLSLADQETQYF. The CDR3 DNA reads as TGTGCCAGCAGCTTATCACTAGCGGATCAAGAGACCCAGTACTTC.